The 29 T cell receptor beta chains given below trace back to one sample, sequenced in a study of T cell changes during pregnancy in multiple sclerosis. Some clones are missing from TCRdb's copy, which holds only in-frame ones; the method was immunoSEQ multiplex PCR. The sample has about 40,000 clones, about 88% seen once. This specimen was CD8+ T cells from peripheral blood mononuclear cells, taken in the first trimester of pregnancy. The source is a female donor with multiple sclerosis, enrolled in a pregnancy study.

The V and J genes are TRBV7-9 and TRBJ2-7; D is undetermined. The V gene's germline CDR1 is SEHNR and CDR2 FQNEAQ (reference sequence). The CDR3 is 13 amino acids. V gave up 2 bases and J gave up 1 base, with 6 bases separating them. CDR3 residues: CASSLTESYEQYF. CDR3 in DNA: TGTGCCAGCAGCTTAACGGAGTCCTACGAGCAGTACTTC.

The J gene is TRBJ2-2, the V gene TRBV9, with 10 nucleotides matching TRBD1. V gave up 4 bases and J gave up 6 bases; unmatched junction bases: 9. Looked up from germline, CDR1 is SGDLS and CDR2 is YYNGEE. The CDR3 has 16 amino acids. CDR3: CASSPRGQGEAGELFF. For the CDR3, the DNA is TGTGCCAGCAGCCCCCGAGGACAGGGGGAGGCCGGGGAGCTGTTTTTT.

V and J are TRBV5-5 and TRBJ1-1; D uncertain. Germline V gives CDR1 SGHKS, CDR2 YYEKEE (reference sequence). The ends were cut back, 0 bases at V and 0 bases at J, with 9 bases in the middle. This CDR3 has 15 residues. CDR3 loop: CASSLVTNMNTEAFF. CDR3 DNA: TGTGCCAGCAGCTTGGTCACTAACATGAACACTGAAGCTTTCTTT.

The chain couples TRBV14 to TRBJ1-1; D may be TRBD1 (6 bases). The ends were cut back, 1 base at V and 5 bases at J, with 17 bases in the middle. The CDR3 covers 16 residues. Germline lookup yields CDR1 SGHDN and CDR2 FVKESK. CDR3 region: CASSQVRGGPITEAFF. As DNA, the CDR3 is TGTGCCAGCAGCCAAGTAAGGGGGGGGCCTATTACTGAAGCTTTCTTT.

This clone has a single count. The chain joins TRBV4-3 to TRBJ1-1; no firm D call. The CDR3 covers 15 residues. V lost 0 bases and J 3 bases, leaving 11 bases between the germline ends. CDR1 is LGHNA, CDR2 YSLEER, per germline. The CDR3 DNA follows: TGCGCCAGCAGCCAAGAGAGGGTCCAGGACACTGAAGCTTTCTTT. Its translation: CASSQERVQDTEAFF.

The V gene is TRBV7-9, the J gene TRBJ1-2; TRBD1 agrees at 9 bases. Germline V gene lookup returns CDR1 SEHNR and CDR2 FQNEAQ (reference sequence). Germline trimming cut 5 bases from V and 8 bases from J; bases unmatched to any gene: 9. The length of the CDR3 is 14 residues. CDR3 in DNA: TGTGCCAGCAGCCTCGCACAGGGGGCGCAGGGCTACACCTTC. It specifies CASSLAQGAQGYTF.

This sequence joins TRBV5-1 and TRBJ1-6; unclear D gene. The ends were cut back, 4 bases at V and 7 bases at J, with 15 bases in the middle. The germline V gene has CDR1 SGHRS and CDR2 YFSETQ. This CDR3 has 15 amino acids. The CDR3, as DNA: TGCGCCAGCAGCGGAACTCCGGGTCAAAATTCACCCCTCCACTTT. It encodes CASSGTPGQNSPLHF.

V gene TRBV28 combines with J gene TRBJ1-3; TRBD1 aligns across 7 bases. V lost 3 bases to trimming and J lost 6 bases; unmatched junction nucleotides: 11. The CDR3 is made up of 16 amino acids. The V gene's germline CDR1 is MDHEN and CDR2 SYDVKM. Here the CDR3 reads CASSFTPTGSENTIYF. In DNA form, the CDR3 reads TGTGCCAGCAGTTTCACCCCGACAGGGTCGGAAAACACCATATATTTT.

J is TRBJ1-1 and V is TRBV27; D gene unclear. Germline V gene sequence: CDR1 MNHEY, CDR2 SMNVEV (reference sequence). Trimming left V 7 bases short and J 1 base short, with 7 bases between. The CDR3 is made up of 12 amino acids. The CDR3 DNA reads TGTGCCAGCACAACCGGGAACACTGAAGCTTTCTTT. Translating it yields CASTTGNTEAFF.

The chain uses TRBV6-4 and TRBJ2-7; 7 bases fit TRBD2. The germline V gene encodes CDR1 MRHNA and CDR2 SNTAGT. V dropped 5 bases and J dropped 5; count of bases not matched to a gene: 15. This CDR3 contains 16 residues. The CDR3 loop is CASSPTAGDAWDEQYF. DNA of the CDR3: TGTGCCAGCAGTCCCACGGCGGGGGACGCTTGGGACGAGCAGTACTTC.

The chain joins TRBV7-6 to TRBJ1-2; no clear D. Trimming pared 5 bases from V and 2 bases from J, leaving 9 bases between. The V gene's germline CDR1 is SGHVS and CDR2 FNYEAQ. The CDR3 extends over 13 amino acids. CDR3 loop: CASSPQKNYGYTF. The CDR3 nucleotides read TGTGCCAGCAGCCCTCAGAAGAACTATGGCTACACCTTC. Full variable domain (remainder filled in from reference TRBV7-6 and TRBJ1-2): GAGVSQSPRYKVTKRGQDVALRCDPISGHVSLYWYRQALGQGPEFLTYFNYEAQQDKSGLPNDRFSAERPEGSISTLTIQRTEQRDSAMYRCASSPQKNYGYTFGSGTRLTVV.

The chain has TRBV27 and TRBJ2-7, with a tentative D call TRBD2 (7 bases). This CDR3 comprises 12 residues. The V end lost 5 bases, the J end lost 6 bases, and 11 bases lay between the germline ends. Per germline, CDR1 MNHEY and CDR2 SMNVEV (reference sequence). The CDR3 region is CASSRGAVEQYF. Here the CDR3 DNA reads TGTGCCAGCAGTCGGGGGGCGGTCGAGCAGTACTTC.

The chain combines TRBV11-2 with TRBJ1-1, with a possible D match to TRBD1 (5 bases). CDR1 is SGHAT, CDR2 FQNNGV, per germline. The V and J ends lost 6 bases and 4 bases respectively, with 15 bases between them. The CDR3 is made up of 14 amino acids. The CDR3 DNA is TGTGCCAGCAGGTCCGGGGGAGCCGGCACTGAAGCTTTCTTT. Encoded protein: CASRSGGAGTEAFF.

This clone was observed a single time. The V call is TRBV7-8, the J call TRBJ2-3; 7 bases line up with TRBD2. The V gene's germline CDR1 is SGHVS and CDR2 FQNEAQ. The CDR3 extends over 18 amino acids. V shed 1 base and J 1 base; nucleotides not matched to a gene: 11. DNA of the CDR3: TGTGCCAGCAGCTTAGATCTAGCGGACACCACTCGCACAGATACGCAGTATTTT. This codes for CASSLDLADTTRTDTQYF.

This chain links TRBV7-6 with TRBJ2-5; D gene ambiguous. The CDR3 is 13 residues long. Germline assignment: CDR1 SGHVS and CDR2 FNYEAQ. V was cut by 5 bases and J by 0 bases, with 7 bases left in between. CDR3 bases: TGTGCCAGCAGCCCCGCGTACCAAGAGACCCAGTACTTC. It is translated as CASSPAYQETQYF.

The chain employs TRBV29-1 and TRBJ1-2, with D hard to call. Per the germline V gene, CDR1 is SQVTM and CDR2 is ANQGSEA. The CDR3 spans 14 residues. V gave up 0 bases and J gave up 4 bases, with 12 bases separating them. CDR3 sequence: CSVEDPQVSYGYTF. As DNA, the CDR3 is TGCAGCGTTGAAGATCCCCAGGTTTCCTATGGCTACACCTTC. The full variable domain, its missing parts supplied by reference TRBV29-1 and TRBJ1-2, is SAVISQKPSRDICQRGTSLTIQCQVDSQVTMMFWYRQQPGQSLTLIATANQGSEATYESGFVIDKFPISRPNLTFSTLTVSNMSPEDSSIYLCSVEDPQVSYGYTFGSGTRLTVV.

The CDR3 region has the DNA TGTGCCAGCAGCTTCGTATTAACAGGGTACACCTTC. It specifies CASSFVLTGYTF. V is TRBV5-4 and J is TRBJ1-2; tentative D call: TRBD1 (6 bases). CDR1 and CDR2 from the germline V gene are SGHNT and YYREEE (reference sequence). Trimming took off 2 bases at V and 11 bases at J, with 13 bases between the two ends. This CDR3 comprises 12 residues.

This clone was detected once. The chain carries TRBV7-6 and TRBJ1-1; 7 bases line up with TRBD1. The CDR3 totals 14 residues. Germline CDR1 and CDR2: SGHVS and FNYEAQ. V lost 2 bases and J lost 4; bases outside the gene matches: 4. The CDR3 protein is CASSLKAGGTEAFF. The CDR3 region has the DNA TGTGCCAGCAGCTTAAAGGCAGGGGGCACTGAAGCTTTCTTT.

This CDR3 reads CASSPRPGDRGPDEKLFF. CDR3 nucleotide sequence: TGTGCCAGCAGCCCACGCCCGGGGGACAGGGGCCCCGATGAAAAACTGTTTTTT. V gene TRBV21-1 combines with J gene TRBJ1-4; the table's D call, TRBD1, was not checked against the DNA. TRBV21-1 is a known pseudogene. This CDR3 region has 18 residues.

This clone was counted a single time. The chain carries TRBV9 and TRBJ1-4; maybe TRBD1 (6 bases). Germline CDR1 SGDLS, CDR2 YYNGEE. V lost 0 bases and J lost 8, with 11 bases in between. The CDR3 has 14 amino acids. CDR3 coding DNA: TGTGCCAGCAGCGTAGGGGGGACATCCGAAAAACTGTTTTTT. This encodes CASSVGGTSEKLFF.

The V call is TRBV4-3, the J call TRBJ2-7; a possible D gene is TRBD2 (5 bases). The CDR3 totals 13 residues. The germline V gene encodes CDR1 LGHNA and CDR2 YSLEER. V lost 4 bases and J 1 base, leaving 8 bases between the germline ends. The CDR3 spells CASSLGVSYEQYF. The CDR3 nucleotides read TGCGCCAGCAGCCTCGGGGTATCCTACGAGCAGTACTTC.

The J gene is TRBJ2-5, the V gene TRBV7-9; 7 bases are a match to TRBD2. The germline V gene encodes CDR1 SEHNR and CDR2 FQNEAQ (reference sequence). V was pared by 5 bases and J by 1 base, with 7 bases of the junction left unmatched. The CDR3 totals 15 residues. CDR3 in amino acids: CASSPPGGIQETQYF. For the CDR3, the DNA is TGTGCCAGCAGCCCCCCCGGGGGGATCCAAGAGACCCAGTACTTC.

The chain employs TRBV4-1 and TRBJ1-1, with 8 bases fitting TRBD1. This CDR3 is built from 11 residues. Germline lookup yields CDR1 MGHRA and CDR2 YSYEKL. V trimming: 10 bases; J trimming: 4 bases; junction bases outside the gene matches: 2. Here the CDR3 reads CATQGATEAFF. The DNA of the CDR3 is TGCGCCACTCAGGGGGCCACTGAAGCTTTCTTT.

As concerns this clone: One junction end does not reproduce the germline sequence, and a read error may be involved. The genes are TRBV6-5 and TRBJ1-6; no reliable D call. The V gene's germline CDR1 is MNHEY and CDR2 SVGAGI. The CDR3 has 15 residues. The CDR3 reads CVSSYGEPYNSPLHF. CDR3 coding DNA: TGTGTCAGCAGTTACGGGGAGCCCTATAATTCACCCCTCCACTTT.

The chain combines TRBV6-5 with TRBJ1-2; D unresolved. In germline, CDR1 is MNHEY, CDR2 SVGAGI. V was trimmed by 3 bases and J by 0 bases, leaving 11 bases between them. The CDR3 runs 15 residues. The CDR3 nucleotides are TGTGCCAGCAGTTATAACAGAGAAACTAACTATGGCTACACCTTC. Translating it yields CASSYNRETNYGYTF.

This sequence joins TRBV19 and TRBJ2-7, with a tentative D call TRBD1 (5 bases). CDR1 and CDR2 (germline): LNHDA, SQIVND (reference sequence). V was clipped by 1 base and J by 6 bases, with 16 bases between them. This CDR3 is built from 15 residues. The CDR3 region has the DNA TGTGCCAGTAGTATAGCTTCCAGGGTCGCTGGCGAGCAGTACTTC. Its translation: CASSIASRVAGEQYF.

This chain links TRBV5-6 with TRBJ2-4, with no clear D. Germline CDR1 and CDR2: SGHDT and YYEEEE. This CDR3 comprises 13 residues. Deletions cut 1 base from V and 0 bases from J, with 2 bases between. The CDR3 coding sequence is TGTGCCAGCAGCTTGCTAGCCAAAAACATTCAGTACTTC. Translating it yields CASSLLAKNIQYF. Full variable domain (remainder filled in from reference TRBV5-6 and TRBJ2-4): DAGVTQSPTHLIKTRGQQVTLRCSPKSGHDTVSWYQQALGQGPQFIFQYYEEEERQRGNFPDRFSGHQFPNYSSELNVNALLLGDSALYLCASSLLAKNIQYFGAGTRLSVL.

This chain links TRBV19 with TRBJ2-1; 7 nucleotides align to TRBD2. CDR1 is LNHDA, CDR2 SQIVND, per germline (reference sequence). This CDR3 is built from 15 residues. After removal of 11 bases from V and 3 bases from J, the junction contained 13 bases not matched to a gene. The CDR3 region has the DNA TGTGCCTCCAAGGAGGCCGGGGGGAACTACAATGAGCAGTTCTTC. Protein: CASKEAGGNYNEQFF. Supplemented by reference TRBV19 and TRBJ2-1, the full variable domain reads DGGITQSPKYLFRKEGQNVTLSCEQNLNHDAMYWYRQDPGQGLRLIYYSQIVNDFQKGDIAEGYSVSREKKESFPLTVTSAQKNPTAFYLCASKEAGGNYNEQFFGPGTRLTVL.

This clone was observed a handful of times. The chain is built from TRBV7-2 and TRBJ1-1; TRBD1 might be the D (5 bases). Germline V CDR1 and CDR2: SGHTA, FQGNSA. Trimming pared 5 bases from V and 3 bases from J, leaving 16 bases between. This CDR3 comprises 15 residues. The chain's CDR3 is CASSLDSYADTEAFF. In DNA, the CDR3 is TGTGCCAGCAGCCTCGACAGTTACGCCGACACTGAAGCTTTCTTT.